This T cell receptor beta chain comes out of a study of siplizumab effects on memory and regulatory T cells. Using immunoSEQ multiplex PCR, the repertoire was profiled, and TCRdb retains in-frame clones only, with some absent. This table has about 82,000 clones, over 80% appearing once. Germline V gene data show CDR1 as LGHNT and CDR2 as FRNRAP. The V end lost 0 bases, the J end lost 10 bases, and 10 bases lay between the germline ends. This CDR3 has 13 amino acids. Sequenced material: Tregs sorted from blood. This sequence was found in a human donor in good health. This chain uses TRBV12-5 with TRBJ2-1; tentative D call: TRBD2 (5 bases). DNA for the CDR3: TGTGCTAGTGGTTTGGTACGGGCGGGCGAGCAGTTCTTC. Protein product: CASGLVRAGEQFF.